The present entry profiles one T cell receptor (beta chain) with its context. Single cDNA molecules in the library carried unique molecular identifiers attached during preparation. TCRdb independently ran MiXCR on the RACE reads; one entry per CDR3 protein. The data contain 110,000 to 150,000 distinct CDR3 sequences, about an eighth of them seen just once; the ten biggest clones take up 1.3% to 1.5%. The sample comes from a study of human T cells and chemical hapten exposure. Study at large: Upper inner arm skin measuring approximately 2 cm by approximately 2 cm received 2% DPC for sensitization.

This sample's time point: patch test 2, 6 weeks after DPC sensitization. Treatment meaning: therapeutic diphenylcyclopropenone sensitization with weekly scalp DPC. The germline CDR1 and CDR2 sequences are LGHDT and YNNKEL (reference sequence). V gave up 1 base and J gave up 4 bases; unmatched junction bases: 8. The CDR3 contains 18 residues. This chain uses TRBV3-1 with TRBJ2-1, with TRBD2 matching 12 bases. Sample: whole blood, taken in connection with sensitization to the hapten diphenylcyclopropenone (DPC). The sequence was collected from a woman aged 45-59 years with alopecia areata. Some clones in this sample may be carry-over from other donors' samples. In DNA, the CDR3 is TGTGCCAGCAGCCAAGCCCCAAAGACTAGCGGGAGTTACAATGAGCAGTTCTTC. It codes for CASSQAPKTSGSYNEQFF.